A single sample gave rise to the 14 T cell receptor beta chains below, sequenced in a study of T cell repertoires in cytomegalovirus infection. For these receptors, no antigen is known. Via MiXCR, TCRdb re-called the reads, giving one row per CDR3 protein. The sample lists roughly 920,000 distinct CDR3 sequences; around 31% were seen once. This material consisted of cultured CD8+ T cells from PBMCs, taken from culture after CMV antigen stimulation. The receptors here all came from a human donor in good health (CMV status not recorded). Some clones in this sample may be carry-over from other donors' samples.

V is TRBV27 and J is TRBJ1-2, with 7 positions matching TRBD1. The V segment lost 3 bases and the J segment 4 bases; nucleotides outside the gene matches: 5. In germline, CDR1 is MNHEY, CDR2 SMNVEV (reference sequence). There are 14 residues in the CDR3. CDR3 amino acids: CASSFGRDSYGYTF. CDR3 coding DNA: TGTGCCAGCAGTTTCGGGAGGGACAGCTATGGCTACACCTTC.

This clonotype appeared a few times. The chain is built from TRBV4-1 and TRBJ2-1, with 9 bases matching TRBD1. Germline loops: CDR1 MGHRA, CDR2 YSYEKL. V lost 10 bases, J lost 2 bases, and 12 bases stayed unmatched. This CDR3 has 16 amino acids. The DNA for the CDR3 is TGCGCCACATCCGGGACAGGGCTGGTGGCCTACAATGAGCAGTTCTTC. This codes for CATSGTGLVAYNEQFF.

This clonotype occurred a few times. The chain is built from TRBV7-2 and TRBJ2-3; D is ambiguous. V was pared by 1 base and J by 4 bases, with 12 bases between. CDR3 length: 15 residues. Germline assignment: CDR1 SGHTA and CDR2 FQGNSA. The CDR3 sequence is CASSLGLRWADTQYF. The CDR3 DNA reads TGTGCCAGCAGCTTAGGACTCCGATGGGCAGATACGCAGTATTTT.

This clonotype was detected a few times. The gene calls are TRBV28 and TRBJ1-5, with D uncertain. CDR3 length equals 14 residues. Germline CDR1 MDHEN, CDR2 SYDVKM. Trimming took 3 bases from V and 4 from J, leaving 10 bases between them. For the CDR3, the DNA is TGTGCCAGCAGTTTTACGGCATTTAATCAGCCCCAGCATTTT. Its protein product is CASSFTAFNQPQHF.

There are a few counts of this clonotype. The chain is built from TRBV7-9 and TRBJ2-3, with D tentatively TRBD1 (6 bases). CDR1 is SEHNR and CDR2 is FQNEAQ in the germline V gene (reference sequence). Trimming shortened V by 6 bases and J by 0 bases, and 16 bases separated the two germline ends. This CDR3 comprises 16 residues. In DNA form, the CDR3 reads TGTGCCAGCAGACCTAAACAGGGACCTAGCACAGATACGCAGTATTTT. Translating gives CASRPKQGPSTDTQYF.

The chain links TRBV28 to TRBJ2-7; the match to TRBD1 covers 7 bases. J was trimmed by 2 bases and V by 5 bases; bases with no gene match: 6. CDR3 length: 14 residues. CDR1 is MDHEN, CDR2 SYDVKM, per germline. CDR3 sequence (DNA): TGTGCCAGCAGTATCCCGGGACAGCCCTACGAGCAGTACTTC. Amino acids: CASSIPGQPYEQYF.

The V and J genes are TRBV6-1 and TRBJ2-6, with D possibly being TRBD1 or TRBD2 (5 bases each). The CDR3 runs to 19 residues. Germline CDR1 MNHNS, CDR2 SASEGT. Trimming removed 2 bases from V and 2 bases from J, with 19 bases in between. The CDR3 sequence: CASSEPVRDRRTGANVLTF. The CDR3 DNA reads as TGTGCCAGCAGTGAACCGGTCAGGGACCGAAGGACTGGGGCCAACGTCCTGACTTTC.

This clonotype was detected a few times. This chain joins TRBV24-1 and TRBJ2-3; tentatively, D is TRBD2 (7 bases). The CDR3 runs to 16 residues. Trimming cost V 4 bases and J 1 base, with 14 bases left between them. Germline lookup yields CDR1 KGHDR and CDR2 SFDVKD. In DNA form, the CDR3 reads TGTGCCACCAGTGAAGTGGGGGGGGCCCGCACAGATACGCAGTATTTT. It specifies CATSEVGGARTDTQYF.

There are a few counts of this clonotype. This chain uses TRBV10-3 with TRBJ2-1, with TRBD2 matching over 11 bases. Trimming cost V 1 base and J 5 bases; bases outside gene matches: 7. The CDR3 is 17 residues long. Germline CDR1 reads ENHRY; CDR2 reads SYGVKD. As DNA, the CDR3 is TGTGCCATCAGTGAGTTCCTAGCGGGGGGAATAAACAATGAGCAGTTCTTC. Encoded protein: CAISEFLAGGINNEQFF.

This clonotype was seen only a few times. V gene TRBV5-1 combines with J gene TRBJ2-3, with D possibly called TRBD1 or TRBD2 (5 bases each). Deletions cut 2 bases from V and 2 bases from J, with 12 bases between. Germline V CDR1 and CDR2: SGHRS, YFSETQ. CDR3 length: 15 residues. The CDR3 loop is CASSLGTATTDTQYF. The CDR3 coding sequence is TGCGCCAGCAGCTTAGGGACGGCAACCACAGATACGCAGTATTTT.

This clonotype was counted between two and nine times. Written as DNA, the CDR3 is TGTGCCAGCAGCTTAGATTGGGCGGGCGGGGGGCTTTACAATGAGCAGTTCTTC. Encoded protein: CASSLDWAGGGLYNEQFF. The rearrangement links TRBV11-2 to TRBJ2-1; 8 bases agree with TRBD2. The length of the CDR3 is 18 residues. Germline-derived CDR1 and CDR2 are SGHAT and FQNNGV. J lost 4 bases, V lost 0 bases, and 11 bases had no gene match.

V and J are TRBV25-1 and TRBJ1-2, with 10 bases that match TRBD1. Trimming at V came to 1 base and at J to 6 bases, leaving 2 bases not matched to a gene. The length of the CDR3 is 14 residues. Germline V lookup: CDR1 MGHDK, CDR2 SYGVNS. The CDR3 region is CASSEFGQGDGYTF. The CDR3 nucleotides read TGTGCCAGCAGTGAATTTGGACAGGGGGATGGCTACACCTTC.

The gene calls are TRBV29-1 and TRBJ2-3, with D unclear. CDR1 is SQVTM and CDR2 is ANQGSEA in the germline V gene. Between the trimmed V and J ends, which lost 4 bases and 3 bases, there was a span of 11 bases. The length of the CDR3 is 13 residues. The CDR3 protein is CSVGAGRTDTQYF. The CDR3 DNA reads as TGCAGCGTTGGGGCCGGCAGGACAGATACGCAGTATTTT.

This clonotype has only a few counts. The chain has TRBV11-2 and TRBJ1-1; D is unresolved. Per germline, CDR1 SGHAT and CDR2 FQNNGV. The CDR3 runs 12 residues. V lost 4 bases and J lost 9, with 12 bases in between. The CDR3 here is CASSSGLFKAFF. The CDR3 DNA is TGTGCCAGCAGCTCCGGACTCTTCAAAGCTTTCTTT.